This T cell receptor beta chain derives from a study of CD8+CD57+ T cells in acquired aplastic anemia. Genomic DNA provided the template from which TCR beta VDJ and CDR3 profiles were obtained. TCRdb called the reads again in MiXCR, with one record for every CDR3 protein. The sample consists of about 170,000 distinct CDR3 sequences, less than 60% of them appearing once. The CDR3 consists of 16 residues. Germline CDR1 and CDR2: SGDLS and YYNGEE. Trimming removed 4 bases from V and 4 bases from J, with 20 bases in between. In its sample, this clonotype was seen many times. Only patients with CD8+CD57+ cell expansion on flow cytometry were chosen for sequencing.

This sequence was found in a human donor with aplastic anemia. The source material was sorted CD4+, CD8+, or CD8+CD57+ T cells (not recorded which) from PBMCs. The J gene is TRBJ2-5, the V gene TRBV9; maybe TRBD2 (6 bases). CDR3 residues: CASSPSGTYRGETQYF. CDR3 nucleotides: TGTGCCAGCAGCCCATCCGGGACTTATAGAGGAGAGACCCAGTACTTC.